Listed below are T cell receptor beta chains from one sample, sequenced in a study of cytomegalovirus exposure and HLA in healthy donors. The protocol was immunoSEQ multiplex PCR, while the TCRdb copy is restricted to in-frame clones and leaves out a portion. Here the sample spans more than 150,000 clones, more than 75% being singletons. Sequencing input: PBMCs. The receptors come from a man aged 18 to 29 in good health and CMV-seropositive. Both conserved end residues are part of each CDR3. Each record gives: CDR3 DNA, CDR3 protein, clone size, V gene, J gene, D gene. D genes are given only for firm matches. Size is omitted from some rows. Given values are once, few, many or a class for expanded clones.

CDR3nt: TGTGCCAGCAGCCAAGATCTCTTGGGACAGGGGTACCAAGAGACCCAGTACTTC
CDR3aa: CASSQDLLGQGYQETQYF
abundance: -
v_gene: TRBV4-2
j_gene: TRBJ2-5
d_gene: TRBD1

CDR3nt: TGCGCCAGCAGCCTCCCAGGAGGCTATGGCTACACCTTC
CDR3aa: CASSLPGGYGYTF
abundance: few
v_gene: TRBV4-1
j_gene: TRBJ1-2
d_gene: -

CDR3nt: TGTGCCAGTAGTCCCTCCGGGACAGGGGGAGGAAATGAGCAGTTCTTC
CDR3aa: CASSPSGTGGGNEQFF
abundance: -
v_gene: TRBV19
j_gene: TRBJ2-1
d_gene: TRBD1

CDR3nt: TGTGCCAGCAGTGCAGGGAGGGACTACACCTTC
CDR3aa: CASSAGRDYTF
abundance: few
v_gene: TRBV27
j_gene: TRBJ1-2
d_gene: -

CDR3nt: TGTGCCAGCAGCTTAGTAAGGGCGGGACTAGCGGGAGGAGGCTCCTACGAGCAGTACTTC
CDR3aa: CASSLVRAGLAGGGSYEQYF
abundance: -
v_gene: TRBV7-6
j_gene: TRBJ2-7
d_gene: TRBD2

CDR3nt: TGCGCCAGCAGCCACTTGGGGGCGGAAAACATTCAGTACTTC
CDR3aa: CASSHLGAENIQYF
abundance: few
v_gene: TRBV4-1
j_gene: TRBJ2-4
d_gene: -

CDR3nt: TGTGCCACCATGCCCGGGGTTGGGATGAACACTGAAGCTTTCTTT
CDR3aa: CATMPGVGMNTEAFF
abundance: -
v_gene: TRBV27
j_gene: TRBJ1-1
d_gene: -

CDR3nt: TGTGCCAGCAGCAAATCGAAGGGCGGGATCTCCTACGAGCAGTACTTC
CDR3aa: CASSKSKGGISYEQYF
abundance: -
v_gene: TRBV21-1
j_gene: TRBJ2-7
d_gene: -

CDR3nt: TGTGCCAGTTCCGGACTGGGATCCTACAATGAGCAGTTCTTC
CDR3aa: CASSGLGSYNEQFF
abundance: once
v_gene: TRBV4-2
j_gene: TRBJ2-1
d_gene: -

CDR3nt: TGTGCCAGCAGCTTAGACAGGGTAAACGAGCAGTACTTC
CDR3aa: CASSLDRVNEQYF
abundance: -
v_gene: TRBV5-4
j_gene: TRBJ2-7
d_gene: TRBD1

CDR3nt: TGTGCCAGCAGCAAACCGGGACTAGACACCGGGGAGCTGTTTTTT
CDR3aa: CASSKPGLDTGELFF
abundance: -
v_gene: TRBV21-1
j_gene: TRBJ2-2
d_gene: -

CDR3nt: TGTGCCAGCAGCCAGATCGGCCCAGGATCCTACGAGCAGTACTTC
CDR3aa: CASSQIGPGSYEQYF
abundance: once
v_gene: TRBV4-2
j_gene: TRBJ2-7
d_gene: -

CDR3nt: TGTGCCAGCAGACAGGGACTAGCGGGTTTCACCGGGGAGCTGTTTTTT
CDR3aa: CASRQGLAGFTGELFF
abundance: -
v_gene: TRBV27
j_gene: TRBJ2-2
d_gene: TRBD2